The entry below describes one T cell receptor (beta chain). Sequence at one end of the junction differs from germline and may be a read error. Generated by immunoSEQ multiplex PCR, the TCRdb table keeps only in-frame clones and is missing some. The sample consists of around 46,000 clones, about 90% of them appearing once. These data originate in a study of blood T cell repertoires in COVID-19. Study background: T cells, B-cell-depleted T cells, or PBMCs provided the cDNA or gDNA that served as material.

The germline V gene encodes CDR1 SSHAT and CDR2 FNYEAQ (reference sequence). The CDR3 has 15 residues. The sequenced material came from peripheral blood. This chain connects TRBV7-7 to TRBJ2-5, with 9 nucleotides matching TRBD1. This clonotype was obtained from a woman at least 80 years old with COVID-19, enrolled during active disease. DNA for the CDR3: TGTGCTAGCAGCACGGGACAGGGAGGTTTAGAGACCCAGTACTTC. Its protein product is CASSTGQGGLETQYF.